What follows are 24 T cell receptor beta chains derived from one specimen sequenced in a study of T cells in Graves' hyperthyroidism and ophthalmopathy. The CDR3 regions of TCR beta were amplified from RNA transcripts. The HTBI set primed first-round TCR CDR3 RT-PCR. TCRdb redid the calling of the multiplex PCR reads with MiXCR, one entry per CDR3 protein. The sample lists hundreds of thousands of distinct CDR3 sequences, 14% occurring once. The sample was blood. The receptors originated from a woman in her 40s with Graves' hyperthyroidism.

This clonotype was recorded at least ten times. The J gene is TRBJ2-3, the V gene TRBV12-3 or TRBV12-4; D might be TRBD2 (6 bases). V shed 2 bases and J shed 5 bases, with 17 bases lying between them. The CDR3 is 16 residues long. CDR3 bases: TGTGCCAGCAGTTTAAGGGCTAGCGAGAAGGGAGATACGCAGTATTTT. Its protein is CASSLRASEKGDTQYF.

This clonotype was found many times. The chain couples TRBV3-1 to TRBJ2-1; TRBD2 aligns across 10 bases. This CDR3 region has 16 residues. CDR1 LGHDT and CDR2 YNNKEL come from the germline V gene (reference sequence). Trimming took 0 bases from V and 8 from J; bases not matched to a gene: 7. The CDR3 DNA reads TGTGCCAGCAGCCAAGATCCTAGCGGGAGAGGGGATGAGCAGTTCTTC. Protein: CASSQDPSGRGDEQFF.

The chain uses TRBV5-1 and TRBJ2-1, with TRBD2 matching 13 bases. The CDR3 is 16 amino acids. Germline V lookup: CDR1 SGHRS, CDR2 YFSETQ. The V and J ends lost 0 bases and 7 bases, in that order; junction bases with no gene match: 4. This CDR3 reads CASSLGTSGSINEQFF. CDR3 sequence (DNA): TGCGCCAGCAGCTTGGGGACTAGCGGGAGTATTAATGAGCAGTTCTTC.

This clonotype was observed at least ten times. The CDR3 DNA sequence: TGTGCCAGCAGCTCCGGATCGGGCTCTGGTTCTCTTCTGGGGGAGCTGTTTTTT. Protein sequence: CASSSGSGSGSLLGELFF. This chain uses TRBV9 with TRBJ2-2; D not resolved. Trimming removed 4 bases at V and 8 bases at J, with 27 bases between. Germline CDR1 and CDR2: SGDLS and YYNGEE. The CDR3 sequence is 18 residues long.

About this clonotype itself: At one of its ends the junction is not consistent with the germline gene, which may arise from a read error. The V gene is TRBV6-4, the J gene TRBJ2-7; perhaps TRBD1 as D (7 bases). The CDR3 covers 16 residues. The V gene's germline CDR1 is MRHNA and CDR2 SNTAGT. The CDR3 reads CASSYSKGGGASEQYF. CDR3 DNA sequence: TGTGCCAGCAGTTACTCGAAAGGAGGGGGCGCGTCCGAGCAGTACTTC.

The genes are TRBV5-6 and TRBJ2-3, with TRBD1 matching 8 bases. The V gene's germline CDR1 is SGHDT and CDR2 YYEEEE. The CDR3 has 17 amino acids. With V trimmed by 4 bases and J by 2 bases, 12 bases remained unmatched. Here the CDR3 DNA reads TGTGCCAGCAGCCAGACACCGACAGGGGACGTCACAGATACGCAGTATTTT. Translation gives CASSQTPTGDVTDTQYF.

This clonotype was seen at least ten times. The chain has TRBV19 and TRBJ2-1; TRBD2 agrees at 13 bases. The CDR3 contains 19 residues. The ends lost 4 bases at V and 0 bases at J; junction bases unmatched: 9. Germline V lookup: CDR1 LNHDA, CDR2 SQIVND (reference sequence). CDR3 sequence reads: CASSTSGTSGTNSYNEQFF. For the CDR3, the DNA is TGTGCCAGTAGTACTTCCGGGACTAGCGGGACTAACTCCTACAATGAGCAGTTCTTC.

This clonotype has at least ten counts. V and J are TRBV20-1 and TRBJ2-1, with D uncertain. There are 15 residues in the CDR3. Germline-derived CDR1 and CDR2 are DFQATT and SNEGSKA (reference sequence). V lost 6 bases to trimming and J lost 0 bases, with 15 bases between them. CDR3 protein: CSAAPPSRSYNEQFF. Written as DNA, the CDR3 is TGCAGTGCCGCACCACCCAGTCGCTCCTACAATGAGCAGTTCTTC.

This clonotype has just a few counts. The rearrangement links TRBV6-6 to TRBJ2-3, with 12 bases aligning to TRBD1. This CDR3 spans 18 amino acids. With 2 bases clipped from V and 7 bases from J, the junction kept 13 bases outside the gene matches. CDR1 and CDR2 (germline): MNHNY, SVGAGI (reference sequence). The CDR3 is CASSYLTSGTGGRNTQYF. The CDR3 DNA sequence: TGTGCCAGCAGTTACCTCACATCCGGGACAGGGGGCAGAAATACGCAGTATTTT.

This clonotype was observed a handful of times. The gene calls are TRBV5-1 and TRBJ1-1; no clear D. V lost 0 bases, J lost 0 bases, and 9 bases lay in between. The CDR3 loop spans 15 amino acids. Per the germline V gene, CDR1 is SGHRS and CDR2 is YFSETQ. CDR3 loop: CASSLDGRVNTEAFF. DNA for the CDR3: TGCGCCAGCAGCTTGGATGGGCGGGTGAACACTGAAGCTTTCTTT.

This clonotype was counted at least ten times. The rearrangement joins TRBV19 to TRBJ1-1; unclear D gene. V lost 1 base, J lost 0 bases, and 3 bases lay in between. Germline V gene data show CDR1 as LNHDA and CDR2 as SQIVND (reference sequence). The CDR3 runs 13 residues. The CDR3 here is CASSIALNTEAFF. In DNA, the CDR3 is TGTGCCAGTAGTATAGCCTTGAACACTGAAGCTTTCTTT.

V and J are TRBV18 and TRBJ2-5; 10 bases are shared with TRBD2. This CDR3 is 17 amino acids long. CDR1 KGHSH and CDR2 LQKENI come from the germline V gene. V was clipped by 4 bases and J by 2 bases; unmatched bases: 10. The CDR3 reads CASSQYTSGASQETQYF. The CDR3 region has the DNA TGTGCCAGCTCACAATATACTAGCGGGGCCTCTCAAGAGACCCAGTACTTC.

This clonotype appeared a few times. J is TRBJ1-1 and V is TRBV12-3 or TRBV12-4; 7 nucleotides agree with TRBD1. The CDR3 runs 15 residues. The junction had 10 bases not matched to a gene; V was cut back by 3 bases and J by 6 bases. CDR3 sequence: CASSFITRGGPEAFF. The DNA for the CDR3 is TGTGCCAGCAGTTTCATCACGAGAGGGGGCCCTGAAGCTTTCTTT.

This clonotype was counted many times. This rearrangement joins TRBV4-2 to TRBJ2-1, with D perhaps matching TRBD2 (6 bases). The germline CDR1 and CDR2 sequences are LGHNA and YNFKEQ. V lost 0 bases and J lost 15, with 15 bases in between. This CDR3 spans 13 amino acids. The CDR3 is CASSQETAGRWFF. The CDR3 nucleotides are TGTGCCAGCAGCCAAGAAACGGCCGGGAGATGGTTCTTC.

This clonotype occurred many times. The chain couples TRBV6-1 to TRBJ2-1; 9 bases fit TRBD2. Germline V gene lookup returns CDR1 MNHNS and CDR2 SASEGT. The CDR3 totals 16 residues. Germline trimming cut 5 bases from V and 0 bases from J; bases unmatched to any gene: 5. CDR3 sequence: CASSIGLANSYNEQFF. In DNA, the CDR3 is TGTGCCAGCAGTATAGGACTAGCGAACTCCTACAATGAGCAGTTCTTC.

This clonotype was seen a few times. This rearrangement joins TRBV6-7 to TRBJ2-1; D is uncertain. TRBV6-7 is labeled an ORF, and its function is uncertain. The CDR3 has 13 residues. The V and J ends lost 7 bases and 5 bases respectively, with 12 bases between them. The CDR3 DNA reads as TGTGCCAGCACCAACGGGCTCCACAATGAGCAGTTCTTC. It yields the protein CASTNGLHNEQFF.

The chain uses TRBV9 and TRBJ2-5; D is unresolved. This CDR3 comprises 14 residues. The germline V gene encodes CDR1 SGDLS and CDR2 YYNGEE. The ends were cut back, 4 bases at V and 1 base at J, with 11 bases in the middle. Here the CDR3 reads CASSQNTVQETQYF. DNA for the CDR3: TGTGCCAGCAGCCAGAATACAGTCCAAGAGACCCAGTACTTC.

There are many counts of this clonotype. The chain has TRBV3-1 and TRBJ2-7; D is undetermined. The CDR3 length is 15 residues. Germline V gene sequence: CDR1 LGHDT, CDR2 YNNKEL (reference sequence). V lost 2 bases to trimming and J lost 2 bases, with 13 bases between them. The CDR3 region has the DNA TGTGCCAGCAGCCAAAATGTATTCGGTGCCTACGAGCAGTACTTC. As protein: CASSQNVFGAYEQYF.

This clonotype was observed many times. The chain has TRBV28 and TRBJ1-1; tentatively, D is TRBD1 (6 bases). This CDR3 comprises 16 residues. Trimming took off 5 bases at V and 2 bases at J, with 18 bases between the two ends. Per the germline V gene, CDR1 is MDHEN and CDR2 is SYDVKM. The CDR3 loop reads CASSRGTSGGNTEAFF. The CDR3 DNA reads TGTGCCAGCAGTAGGGGGACATCAGGAGGAAACACTGAAGCTTTCTTT.

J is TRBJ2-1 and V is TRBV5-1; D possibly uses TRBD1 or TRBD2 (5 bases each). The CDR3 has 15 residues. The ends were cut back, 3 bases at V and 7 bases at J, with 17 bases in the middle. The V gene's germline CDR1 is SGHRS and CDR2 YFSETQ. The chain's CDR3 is CASSSETGTLNEQFF. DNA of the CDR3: TGCGCCAGCAGCTCAGAAACCGGGACCCTGAATGAGCAGTTCTTC.

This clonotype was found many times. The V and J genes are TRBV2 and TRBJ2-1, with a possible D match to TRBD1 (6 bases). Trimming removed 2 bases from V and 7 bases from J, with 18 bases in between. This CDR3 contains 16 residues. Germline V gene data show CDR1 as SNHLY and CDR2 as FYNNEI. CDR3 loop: CASSERLGAPANEQFF. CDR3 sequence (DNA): TGTGCCAGCAGTGAAAGGCTGGGGGCGCCAGCAAATGAGCAGTTCTTC.

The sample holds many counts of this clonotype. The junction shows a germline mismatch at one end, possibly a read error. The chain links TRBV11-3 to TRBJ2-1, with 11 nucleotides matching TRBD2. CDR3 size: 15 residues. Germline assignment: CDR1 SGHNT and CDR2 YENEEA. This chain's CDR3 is CASRLAGGLDNGQFF. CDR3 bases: TGTGCCAGCCGCCTAGCGGGAGGCCTAGACAATGGGCAGTTCTTC. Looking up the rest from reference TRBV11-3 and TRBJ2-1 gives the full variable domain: EAGVVQSPRYKIIEKKQPVAFWCNPISGHNTLYWYLQNLGQGPELLIRYENEEAVDDSQLPKDRFSAERLKGVDSTLKIQPAELGDSAVYLCASRLAGGLDNGQFFGPGTRLTVL.

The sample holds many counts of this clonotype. This chain's CDR3 is CASSLDRGGGTEAFF. For the CDR3, the DNA is TGTGCCAGCTCTCTCGACAGGGGCGGAGGAACTGAAGCTTTCTTT. This chain connects TRBV18 to TRBJ1-1, with 8 nucleotides matching TRBD1. Germline assignment: CDR1 KGHSH and CDR2 LQKENI. The CDR3 has 15 residues. V shed 6 bases and J 5 bases; nucleotides not matched to a gene: 11.

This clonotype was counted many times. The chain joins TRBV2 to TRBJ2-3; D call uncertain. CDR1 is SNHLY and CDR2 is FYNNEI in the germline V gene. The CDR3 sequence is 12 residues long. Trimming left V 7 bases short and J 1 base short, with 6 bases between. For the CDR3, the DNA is TGTGCCAGCAATTGGGGCACAGATACGCAGTATTTT. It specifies CASNWGTDTQYF.